This paragraph reports one T cell receptor beta chain. What it binds is unknown. The record originates from a study of blood T cells in healthy people across ages. Overall study: Capture via template switching afforded approximately one barcoded beta molecule per two T cells. Findings and caveats of the study: Diversity was higher, and naive CD4+ cells more numerous, in long-lived donors than in aged donors. Unknown CMV status may confound age-related changes in expanded clones.

V shed 6 bases, J shed 8 bases, and the junction held 11 bases outside the gene matches. The length of the CDR3 is 15 residues. The germline V gene has CDR1 SGHVS and CDR2 FQNEAQ. For the second PCR, which ran for 7 to 11 cycles, a sample-barcoded 5' primer and a J-beta primer mix were used. TCRdb independently ran MiXCR on the 5' RACE reads; one entry per CDR3 protein. The profile shows 710,000 or so distinct CDR3 sequences, about a fifth of them singletons. Isolation yielded PBMCs, at least 6 million per sample, in every case. The clonotype originates from a man between 65 and 85 years old in good health. Material for sequencing was blood. This chain links TRBV7-8 with TRBJ1-4; 8 bases agree with TRBD1. The CDR3 sequence: CASRPDRARREKLFF. The CDR3 nucleotides read TGTGCCAGCAGACCGGACAGGGCCCGGAGGGAAAAACTGTTTTTT.